This entry features one T cell receptor (beta chain) sequence. Time point noted: cycle 4 day 1 (C4D1), after 5 to 7 weeks of nivolumab. No patient escaped relapse after autologous stem cell transplantation, and brentuximab vedotin exposure varied. Germline assignment: CDR1 LNHDA and CDR2 SQIVND (reference sequence). Between the trimmed V and J ends, which lost 5 bases and 5 bases, there was a span of 12 bases. This CDR3 has 13 amino acids. The repertoire was sequenced with immunoSEQ multiplex PCR; TCRdb's copy has only in-frame clones and lacks some. Here the sample spans tens of thousands of clones, around 89% being singletons. This specimen comes from a study of PD-1 blockade in classical Hodgkin lymphoma.

V usage is TRBV19 and J usage is TRBJ2-5; D gene unclear. Sample: peripheral blood mononuclear cells (PBMCs), taken before the fourth cycle of nivolumab. This receptor was taken from a human donor with classical Hodgkin lymphoma. The CDR3 DNA reads TGTGCCAGTAGTCTATGGGTCGGGGAGACCCAGTACTTC. This gives the protein CASSLWVGETQYF.